The 10 T cell receptor beta chains reported below all come from one sample, sequenced in a study of response to subunit inactivated influenza vaccine. One entry per CDR3 protein results from TCRdb running MiXCR on the RT-PCR reads. The profile shows roughly 650,000 distinct CDR3 sequences, roughly 15% of them singletons. The sample consisted of PBMCs from blood, taken around 14 days before vaccination. The source of these receptors is a man aged 45-65 years who received an inactivated influenza vaccine.

CDR3 nucleotides: TGTGCCAGCTCACCATCACCAGTTCTCGAGCAGTACTTC. Translated: CASSPSPVLEQYF. V gene TRBV18 combines with J gene TRBJ2-7; D is uncertain. The CDR3 runs to 13 residues. Germline V gives CDR1 KGHSH, CDR2 LQKENI. Between the trimmed V and J ends, which lost 2 bases and 6 bases, there was a span of 11 bases.

This clonotype was counted only a few times. The chain has TRBV5-1 and TRBJ1-5, with TRBD1 matching 7 bases. This CDR3 has 15 residues. Trimming removed 4 bases from V and 3 bases from J; junction bases left unmatched: 7. Germline values: CDR1 SGHRS, CDR2 YFSETQ. The CDR3 sequence is CASSPTDRYNQPQHF. In DNA form, the CDR3 reads TGCGCCAGCAGCCCTACGGACAGGTACAATCAGCCCCAGCATTTT.

The gene calls are TRBV10-3 and TRBJ2-5; D is unclear. V lost 0 bases and J 2 bases, leaving 10 bases between the germline ends. This CDR3 has 15 residues. Germline CDR1 and CDR2: ENHRY and SYGVKD. As DNA, the CDR3 is TGTGCCATCAGTGAGTCGATAGGGCCTCAAGAGACCCAGTACTTC. Amino acid sequence: CAISESIGPQETQYF.

V and J are TRBV7-2 and TRBJ2-3; D is perhaps TRBD1 (6 bases). The CDR3 runs 15 residues. Germline V gives CDR1 SGHTA, CDR2 FQGNSA. The germline V and J ends were trimmed by 0 bases and 1 base, with 8 bases remaining between them. Here the CDR3 reads CASSLAGHRTDTQYF. The CDR3 bases are TGTGCCAGCAGCTTAGCGGGACACCGCACAGATACGCAGTATTTT.

This clonotype was picked up a small number of times. The chain recombines TRBV18 with TRBJ2-5; D unresolved. Germline lookup yields CDR1 KGHSH and CDR2 LQKENI. V gave up 3 bases and J gave up 5 bases, with 10 bases separating them. The CDR3 totals 13 residues. The CDR3 sequence: CASSPRSSETQYF. DNA for the CDR3: TGTGCCAGCTCACCCCGGTCTTCGGAGACCCAGTACTTC. Filled out from reference TRBV18 and TRBJ2-5, the complete variable domain reads NAGVMQNPRHLVRRRGQEARLRCSPMKGHSHVYWYRQLPEEGLKFMVYLQKENIIDESGMPKERFSAEFPKEGPSILRIQQVVRGDSAAYFCASSPRSSETQYFGPGTRLLVL.

This chain joins TRBV4-1 and TRBJ2-5; no clear D. V was shortened by 0 bases and J by 2 bases, with 13 bases between the two germline ends. The CDR3 loop spans 16 amino acids. The germline V gene has CDR1 MGHRA and CDR2 YSYEKL. The CDR3 region is CASSQEMGRVQETQYF. In DNA, the CDR3 is TGCGCCAGCAGCCAAGAAATGGGAAGGGTACAAGAGACCCAGTACTTC.

In its sample, this clonotype was seen many times. An end of the junction does not agree with germline; a read error may underlie this. The chain employs TRBV12-3 or TRBV12-4 and TRBJ1-1; no firm D call. CDR3 length: 13 residues. As DNA, the CDR3 is TGCGCCAGCAGCTTGGCCCGGAACACTGAAGCTTTCTTT. It encodes CASSLARNTEAFF.

This clonotype was counted at least ten times. The V call is TRBV20-1, the J call TRBJ2-1, with D tentatively TRBD2 (5 bases). Per germline, CDR1 DFQATT and CDR2 SNEGSKA (reference sequence). The CDR3 totals 14 residues. Trimming stripped 2 bases from V and 10 bases from J, with 18 bases between. CDR3 amino acids: CSARSTREVGEQFF. The CDR3 region has the DNA TGCAGTGCTAGATCCACTAGGGAAGTAGGCGAGCAGTTCTTC.

This chain joins TRBV5-5 and TRBJ1-2, with unresolved D. V gave up 1 base and J gave up 3 bases, with 10 bases separating them. Germline V gene sequence: CDR1 SGHKS, CDR2 YYEKEE (reference sequence). The CDR3 is 14 amino acids. CDR3 nucleotide sequence: TGTGCCAGCAGCTTGTTGGCGGTAGACTATGGCTACACCTTC. This codes for CASSLLAVDYGYTF.

This clonotype appeared a few times. The chain combines TRBV7-2 with TRBJ2-1; the D is unclear. Trimming pared 0 bases from V and 8 bases from J, leaving 11 bases between. Germline CDR1 SGHTA, CDR2 FQGNSA. There are 14 residues in the CDR3. The CDR3 region has the DNA TGTGCCAGCAGCTTAGCGGCCGGTGTCTATGAGCAGTTCTTC. Encoded protein: CASSLAAGVYEQFF.